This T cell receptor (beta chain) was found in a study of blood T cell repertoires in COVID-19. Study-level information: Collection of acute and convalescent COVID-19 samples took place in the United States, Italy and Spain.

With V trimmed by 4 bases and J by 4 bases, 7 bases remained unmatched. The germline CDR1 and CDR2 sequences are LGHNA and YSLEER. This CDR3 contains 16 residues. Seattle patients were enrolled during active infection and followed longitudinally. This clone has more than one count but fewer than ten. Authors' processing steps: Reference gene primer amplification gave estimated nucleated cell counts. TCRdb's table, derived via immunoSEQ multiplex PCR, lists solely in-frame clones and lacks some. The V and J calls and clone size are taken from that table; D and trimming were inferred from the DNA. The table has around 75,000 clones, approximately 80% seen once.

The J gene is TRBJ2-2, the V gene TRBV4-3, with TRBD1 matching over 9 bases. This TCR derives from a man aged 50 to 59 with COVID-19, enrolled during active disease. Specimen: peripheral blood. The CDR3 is CASSLEQGAGTGELFF. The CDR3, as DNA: TGCGCCAGCAGCCTAGAACAGGGGGCGGGCACCGGGGAGCTGTTTTTT.